Listed below are T cell receptor beta chains from one sample, sequenced in a study of PD-1 blockade in mismatch repair-deficient tumors. TCRdb's copy holds only in-frame clones and misses some; the assay was immunoSEQ multiplex PCR. Among about 38,000 clones listed, roughly 80% were seen once. The sample in question was peripheral blood, obtained 4 weeks after starting pembrolizumab. Receptors were obtained from an adult with mismatch repair-deficient cancer. CDR3s include the opening cysteine and the closing phenylalanine or tryptophan. A D gene is named only where the DNA matches it firmly. Part of the rows lack a size; the others show once, few, many or a class for expanded clones.

d_gene	j_gene	v_gene	abundance	CDR3nt	CDR3aa
.	TRBJ1-5	TRBV5-8	.	TGTGCCAGCAGCGGCGACATAAGCAATCAGCCCCAGCATTTT	CASSGDISNQPQHF
TRBD1	TRBJ2-5	TRBV6-5	.	TGTGCCAGCAGTCCCGGGACAGGGTGGGTTGAGACCCAGTACTTC	CASSPGTGWVETQYF
.	TRBJ2-7	TRBV19	.	TGTGCCAGTAGTACCCATTGGCGGGGCAGAGAGCAGTACTTC	CASSTHWRGREQYF
TRBD2	TRBJ2-1	TRBV4-3	.	TGCGCCAGCAGCCAAGCCACTAGCGGGAGCTTCGATGAGCAGTTCTTC	CASSQATSGSFDEQFF
.	TRBJ1-5	TRBV10-3	.	TGTGCCATCAGTGAAGGTCAGGACTATCAGCCCCAGCATTTT	CAISEGQDYQPQHF
.	TRBJ1-4	TRBV15	.	TGTGCCACCAGTCGTTCAGCCACGTCAACTAATGAAAAACTGTTTTTT	CATSRSATSTNEKLFF
.	TRBJ1-1	TRBV6-5	.	TGTGCCAGCAGTTGGGAGGACAGCCGGAACACTGAAGCTTTCTTT	CASSWEDSRNTEAFF
TRBD1	TRBJ1-4	TRBV29-1	.	TGCAGCTCGACAGGGGAAGGGGCTAATGAAAAACTGTTTTTT	CSSTGEGANEKLFF
TRBD2	TRBJ2-7	TRBV18	once	TGTGCCAGCTCACCACTGGTAGCGGGGGCCTACGAGCAGTACTTC	CASSPLVAGAYEQYF
TRBD1	TRBJ1-2	TRBV6-5	.	TGTGCCAGCAGTTACTTGGGACAGCATTATGGCTACACCTTC	CASSYLGQHYGYTF
TRBD1	TRBJ2-2	TRBV18	.	TGTGCCAGCTCACCACGGGGACAGGGCAACACCGGGGAGCTGTTTTTT	CASSPRGQGNTGELFF
.	TRBJ2-3	TRBV6-4	.	TGTGCCAGCAGTGGGGACAGCACAGATACGCAGTATTTT	CASSGDSTDTQYF
TRBD1	TRBJ1-2	TRBV5-1	.	TGCGCCAGCAGCTCCGGGACAGGGGATAACTATGGCTACACCTTC	CASSSGTGDNYGYTF
.	TRBJ2-2	TRBV5-6	once	TGTGCCAGCAGCTTGATGACAGCGAACACCGGGGAGCTGTTTTTT	CASSLMTANTGELFF
.	TRBJ2-5	TRBV7-9	.	TGTGCCAGCAGCTGGACCCAGGCAGAGACCCAGTACTTC	CASSWTQAETQYF
.	TRBJ2-1	TRBV18	.	TGTGCCAGCTCACCGCGGGATGCCGACAATGAGCAGTTCTTC	CASSPRDADNEQFF
.	TRBJ2-3	TRBV7-2	.	TGTGCCAGCAGCCCCCGGGGGACCAGCACAGATACGCAGTATTTT	CASSPRGTSTDTQYF
TRBD1	TRBJ2-5	TRBV10-3	.	TGTGCCATCAGTGGAGGGGGCTTCGGGGAGACCCAGTACTTC	CAISGGGFGETQYF
TRBD1	TRBJ2-7	TRBV30	once	TGTGCCTGGAGGAGGACAGGGGGCGACGAGCAGTACTTC	CAWRRTGGDEQYF
.	TRBJ2-7	TRBV27	.	TGTGCCAGCAGTTTACTAGGGGGGACCGCCGAGCAGTACTTC	CASSLLGGTAEQYF
.	TRBJ2-3	TRBV4-3	.	TGCGCCAGCAGCCAAGACGGGGCGGGATCAGATACGCAGTATTTT	CASSQDGAGSDTQYF
.	TRBJ1-1	TRBV27	.	TGTGCCAGCAGTGTAAACACCCTCCCCGACAGTGAAGCTTTCTTT	CASSVNTLPDSEAFF
.	TRBJ2-7	TRBV11-2	.	TGTGCCAGCAGCTTTATTGCGCGGGACGAGCAGTACTTC	CASSFIARDEQYF
.	TRBJ1-1	TRBV25-1	.	TGTGCCAGCAGTGATGGTTCGGGACGCTCTGAAGCTTTCTTT	CASSDGSGRSEAFF
.	TRBJ2-2	TRBV10-3	few	TGTGCCATCAGTGAGCTGGCCGCGAACACCGGGGAGCTGTTTTTT	CAISELAANTGELFF
TRBD2	TRBJ2-1	TRBV28	.	TGTGCCAGCACCCTAGCGGGAGCCCACAATGAGCAGTTCTTC	CASTLAGAHNEQFF
.	TRBJ2-3	TRBV5-1	.	TGCGCCAGCAGCTTGGTCGCAGATACGCAGTATTTT	CASSLVADTQYF
.	TRBJ1-1	TRBV30	.	TGTGCCTGGAGTGTGGGAACTAACACTGAAGCTTTCTTT	CAWSVGTNTEAFF
.	TRBJ2-3	TRBV19	.	TGTGCCAGTCGTCCTAGGGGGAGAAGGACAGATACGCAGTATTTT	CASRPRGRRTDTQYF
.	TRBJ2-7	TRBV19	once	TGTGCCAGTAGTTCCGGAAAAGGACCCTACGAGCAGTACTTC	CASSSGKGPYEQYF
TRBD1	TRBJ2-7	TRBV11-2	.	TGTGCCAGCAGCTCTACAGGGGGCTCCTACGAGCAGTACTTC	CASSSTGGSYEQYF
.	TRBJ1-4	TRBV19	.	TGTGCCAGTAGGTCCGGGACTGAGAATGAAAAACTGTTTTTT	CASRSGTENEKLFF
TRBD1	TRBJ1-2	TRBV19	few	TGTGCCAGTAGGACATGGGACAGAGACTATGGCTACACCTTC	CASRTWDRDYGYTF
TRBD1	TRBJ2-1	TRBV11-2	.	TGTGCCAGCAGCAGGACAGGGGGCAACGTCTACAATGAGCAGTTCTTC	CASSRTGGNVYNEQFF
.	TRBJ2-3	TRBV25-1	few	TGTGCCAGCTCGGGAACTGCCACAGATACGCAGTATTTT	CASSGTATDTQYF
.	TRBJ2-3	TRBV6-4	.	TGTGCCAGCAGCCCACAACCGGGACTTGGGGCAGATACGCAGTATTTT	CASSPQPGLGADTQYF
.	TRBJ2-1	TRBV5-1	.	TGCGCCAGCAGCTTCGGCGGGTCCTACAATGAGCAGTTCTTC	CASSFGGSYNEQFF
.	TRBJ2-7	TRBV30	.	TGTGCCTGGAGTGGTGATGTCGAGCAGTACTTC	CAWSGDVEQYF
.	TRBJ2-7	TRBV19	.	TGTGCCAGTAGTATCTGGACCTCCGGAAGGTACGAGCAGTACTTC	CASSIWTSGRYEQYF
.	TRBJ2-7	TRBV6-1	.	TGTGCCAGCAGCAGGGGAGGAAGCCCCCCCGAGCAGTACTTC	CASSRGGSPPEQYF
.	TRBJ2-3	TRBV30	once	TGTGCCTGGACAGACAACCCTCAGGTGGGAGATACGCAGTATTTT	CAWTDNPQVGDTQYF
.	TRBJ1-5	TRBV21-1	once	TGTGCCAGCAGCAAACTGCCAGGGGCTATTAGCAATCAGCCCCAGCATTTT	CASSKLPGAISNQPQHF
.	TRBJ1-3	TRBV15	.	TGTGCCACCAGCAGCACGGGACGAAGGAGCTCTGGAAACACCATATATTTT	CATSSTGRRSSGNTIYF
TRBD1	TRBJ2-3	TRBV5-4	.	TGTGCCAGCAGTGGACAGGGGGCTATCGCAGATACGCAGTATTTT	CASSGQGAIADTQYF
TRBD1	TRBJ2-1	TRBV5-1	.	TGCGCCAGCAGCTTGCCTACAGGGGCCGACGCCAAATTCAGCTCCTACAATGAGCAGTTCTTC	CASSLPTGADAKFSSYNEQFF
.	TRBJ2-7	TRBV6-5	once	TGTGCCAGCAGGCGCGGACAGAGTTCGTTCGAGCAGTACTTC	CASRRGQSSFEQYF
.	TRBJ2-3	TRBV5-6	once	TGTGCCAGCAGCAGGAGACTAGGAGGCACAGATACGCAGTATTTT	CASSRRLGGTDTQYF
TRBD2	TRBJ2-7	TRBV10-3	.	TGTGCCATCACCCGGGGACTAGCGGGATACGAGCAGTACTTC	CAITRGLAGYEQYF
.	TRBJ1-4	TRBV27	.	TGTGCCAGCAGTTTTGACAGGGAAAAACTGTTTTTT	CASSFDREKLFF
TRBD2	TRBJ2-5	TRBV7-9	.	TGTGCCAGCAGCCTAAGCGGGAGGGTGGGAGAGACCCAGTACTTC	CASSLSGRVGETQYF
.	TRBJ2-2	TRBV19	.	TGTGCCAGTAGTATGGGGGGCACCGGGGAGCTGTTTTTT	CASSMGGTGELFF
.	TRBJ2-2	TRBV18	.	TGTGCCAGCTCACCACTTAGCGCGGGGATCGGCGGGGAGCTGTTTTTT	CASSPLSAGIGGELFF
.	TRBJ1-3	TRBV21-1	few	TGTGCCAGCAGCAAGAACCGGGAAGCTGGAAACACCATATATTTT	CASSKNREAGNTIYF